A selection of T cell receptor beta chains follows, all from one sample in a study of blood T cell repertoires in COVID-19. Sequencing used immunoSEQ multiplex PCR; TCRdb keeps in-frame clones, though not all of them. Among some 260,000 clones, around 90% were seen once, and the ten largest hold around 0.67%. The sequencing input was peripheral blood. These receptors were collected from a human donor in a cohort sampled during active COVID-19. Each CDR3 is given with its conserved first and last residue. The D gene is left open where the match is weak. Clone size is given for some rows only: seen once, a few or many times, or a class if the clone is expanded.

D gene: .; J gene: TRBJ2-4; V gene: TRBV7-4; clone size: .; CDR3 protein: CASSPPIQYF; CDR3 DNA: TGTGCCAGCAGCCCCCCTATTCAGTACTTC
D gene: TRBD1; J gene: TRBJ1-2; V gene: TRBV28; clone size: .; CDR3 protein: CASSFLGQGYYGYTF; CDR3 DNA: TGTGCCAGCAGTTTCTTAGGACAGGGATACTATGGCTACACCTTC
D gene: .; J gene: TRBJ1-1; V gene: TRBV27; clone size: .; CDR3 protein: CASSFSWAPSQTAFF; CDR3 DNA: TGTGCCAGCAGTTTTAGTTGGGCCCCATCCCAAACAGCTTTCTTT
D gene: .; J gene: TRBJ1-6; V gene: TRBV18; clone size: .; CDR3 protein: CASSPPSGNSYNSPLHF; CDR3 DNA: TGTGCCAGCTCACCACCGTCGGGGAACTCCTATAATTCACCCCTCCACTTT
D gene: .; J gene: TRBJ1-1; V gene: TRBV30; clone size: .; CDR3 protein: CAWTGGVRTEAFF; CDR3 DNA: TGTGCCTGGACAGGCGGGGTTCGGACTGAAGCTTTCTTT
D gene: .; J gene: TRBJ1-6; V gene: TRBV19; clone size: .; CDR3 protein: CASRGGAHSPLHF; CDR3 DNA: TGTGCCAGTAGAGGGGGGGCGCATTCACCCCTCCACTTT
D gene: .; J gene: TRBJ1-2; V gene: TRBV12-3/TRBV12-4; clone size: .; CDR3 protein: CASSFIQGHGYTF; CDR3 DNA: TGTGCCAGCAGTTTTATCCAGGGCCATGGCTACACCTTC
D gene: TRBD1; J gene: TRBJ1-2; V gene: TRBV5-1; clone size: .; CDR3 protein: CASRDRGRNYGYTF; CDR3 DNA: TGCGCCAGCAGGGACAGGGGAAGGAACTATGGCTACACCTTC
D gene: TRBD1; J gene: TRBJ1-2; V gene: TRBV29-1; clone size: .; CDR3 protein: CSVSWGQITNGYTF; CDR3 DNA: TGCAGCGTTTCATGGGGACAGATAACTAATGGCTACACCTTC
D gene: TRBD2; J gene: TRBJ2-1; V gene: TRBV30; clone size: .; CDR3 protein: CASLGGLAGGKEQFF; CDR3 DNA: TGTGCCTCCTTGGGCGGACTAGCGGGAGGAAAAGAGCAGTTCTTC
D gene: TRBD1; J gene: TRBJ2-2; V gene: TRBV5-1; clone size: once; CDR3 protein: CASSEGAGAGELFF; CDR3 DNA: TGCGCCAGCAGCGAGGGGGCCGGGGCCGGGGAGCTGTTTTTT
D gene: .; J gene: TRBJ2-7; V gene: TRBV28; clone size: .; CDR3 protein: CASSGAPPSYEQYF; CDR3 DNA: TGTGCCAGCAGTGGGGCGCCGCCGTCCTACGAGCAGTACTTC
D gene: TRBD2; J gene: TRBJ2-7; V gene: TRBV3-1/TRBV3-2; clone size: .; CDR3 protein: CASSPSGTIVYEQYF; CDR3 DNA: TGTGCCAGCAGCCCCTCCGGGACTATAGTATACGAGCAGTACTTC
D gene: TRBD2; J gene: TRBJ2-7; V gene: TRBV20-1; clone size: .; CDR3 protein: CSASSRGGIHEQYF; CDR3 DNA: TGCAGTGCTAGTTCACGGGGGGGAATCCACGAGCAGTACTTC
D gene: TRBD1; J gene: TRBJ2-7; V gene: TRBV4-2; clone size: .; CDR3 protein: CASSQETGANSYEQYF; CDR3 DNA: TGTGCCAGCAGCCAAGAGACAGGGGCAAACTCCTACGAGCAGTACTTC
D gene: TRBD2; J gene: TRBJ2-1; V gene: TRBV29-1; clone size: .; CDR3 protein: CSVQEREGSEQFF; CDR3 DNA: TGCAGCGTTCAGGAGCGGGAGGGGAGTGAGCAGTTCTTC
D gene: TRBD2; J gene: TRBJ2-7; V gene: TRBV7-2; clone size: once; CDR3 protein: CASSPNPALVAGGRDEQYF; CDR3 DNA: TGTGCCAGCAGCCCAAACCCGGCCCTGGTAGCGGGAGGGAGAGACGAGCAGTACTTC
D gene: TRBD1; J gene: TRBJ2-3; V gene: TRBV13; clone size: once; CDR3 protein: CASSQLWVGRGLADTQYF; CDR3 DNA: TGTGCCAGCAGCCAGCTGTGGGTGGGCAGGGGGCTTGCAGATACGCAGTATTTT
D gene: .; J gene: TRBJ1-5; V gene: TRBV19; clone size: .; CDR3 protein: CASSISWTVDQPQHF; CDR3 DNA: TGTGCCAGTAGTATATCATGGACAGTCGATCAGCCCCAGCATTTT
D gene: TRBD1; J gene: TRBJ2-2; V gene: TRBV30; clone size: .; CDR3 protein: CAWRRDRGGTGELFF; CDR3 DNA: TGTGCCTGGAGGAGAGACAGGGGAGGCACCGGGGAGCTGTTTTTT
D gene: TRBD1; J gene: TRBJ1-3; V gene: TRBV23-1; clone size: once; CDR3 protein: CAGSDRGPGNTIYF; CDR3 DNA: TGCGCCGGATCGGACAGGGGACCTGGAAACACCATATATTTT
D gene: TRBD1; J gene: TRBJ1-5; V gene: TRBV28; clone size: once; CDR3 protein: CASSHPYRGKHQPQHF; CDR3 DNA: TGTGCCAGCAGTCATCCCTACAGGGGAAAGCATCAGCCCCAGCATTTT
D gene: TRBD2; J gene: TRBJ2-2; V gene: TRBV7-3; clone size: .; CDR3 protein: CASMGAGGAIGELFF; CDR3 DNA: TGTGCCAGCATGGGGGCGGGAGGAGCAATCGGGGAGCTGTTTTTT
D gene: .; J gene: TRBJ1-1; V gene: TRBV29-1; clone size: .; CDR3 protein: CSVENRAGAEAFF; CDR3 DNA: TGCAGCGTTGAAAACAGGGCGGGCGCTGAAGCTTTCTTT
D gene: .; J gene: TRBJ2-2; V gene: TRBV5-4; clone size: few; CDR3 protein: CASSPRAAPNTGELFF; CDR3 DNA: TGTGCCAGCAGCCCGAGGGCAGCCCCGAACACCGGGGAGCTGTTTTTT
D gene: .; J gene: TRBJ2-7; V gene: TRBV5-1; clone size: .; CDR3 protein: CASRTENYEQYF; CDR3 DNA: TGCGCCAGCCGGACAGAGAATTACGAGCAGTACTTC